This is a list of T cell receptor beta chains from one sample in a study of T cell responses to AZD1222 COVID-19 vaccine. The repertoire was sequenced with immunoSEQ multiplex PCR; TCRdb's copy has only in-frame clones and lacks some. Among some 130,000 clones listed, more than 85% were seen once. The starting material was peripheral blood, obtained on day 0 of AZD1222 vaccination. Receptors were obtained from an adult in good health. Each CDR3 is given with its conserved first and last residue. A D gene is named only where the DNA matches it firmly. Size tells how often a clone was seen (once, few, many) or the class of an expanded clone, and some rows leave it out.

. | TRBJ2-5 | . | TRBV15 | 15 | TGTGCCACCAGCAGAGATAAGGGGATCTTAGAGACCCAGTACTTC | CATSRDKGILETQYF
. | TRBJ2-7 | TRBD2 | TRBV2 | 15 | TGTGCCAGCAGTTCCCGACTAGCGGCGAACTACGAGCAGTACTTC | CASSSRLAANYEQYF
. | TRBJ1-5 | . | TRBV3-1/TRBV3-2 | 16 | TGTGCCAGCAGCCAAGATGGTGGGGTCGCGGGTCAGCCCCAGCATTTT | CASSQDGGVAGQPQHF
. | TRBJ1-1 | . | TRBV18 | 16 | TGTGCCAGCTCACCACTGGCAGTTTTTATGAACACTGAAGCTTTCTTT | CASSPLAVFMNTEAFF
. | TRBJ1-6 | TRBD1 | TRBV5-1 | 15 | TGCGCCAGCAGCTTGGCGGGACAGGGGGCCCCTACCCTCCACTTT | CASSLAGQGAPTLHF
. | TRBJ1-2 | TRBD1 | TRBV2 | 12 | TGTGCCAGCAGGGACAGGGGCCCTGGCTACACCTTC | CASRDRGPGYTF
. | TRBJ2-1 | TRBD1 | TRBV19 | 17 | TGTGCCAGTAGTACCTACAAGCCGGGACAGATCTACAATGAGCAGTTCTTC | CASSTYKPGQIYNEQFF
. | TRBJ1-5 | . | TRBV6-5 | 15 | TGTGCCAGCAGGACGACGGACGGATCAAATCAGCCCCAGCATTTT | CASRTTDGSNQPQHF
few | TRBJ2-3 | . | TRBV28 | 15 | TGTGCCAGCAGTTTAGCCTCTTCGGGGGCAGATACGCAGTATTTT | CASSLASSGADTQYF
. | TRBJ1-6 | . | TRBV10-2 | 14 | TGCGCCAGCACCCTGGGCCCCCGGGATTCACCCCTCCACTTT | CASTLGPRDSPLHF
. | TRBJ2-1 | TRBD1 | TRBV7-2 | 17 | TGTGCCAGCAGCTTAGTTGGACGCAGGGGGCGCGCAGATGAGCAGTTCTTC | CASSLVGRRGRADEQFF
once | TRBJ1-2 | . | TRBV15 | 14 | TGTGCCACCAGCATGGACGGTGAAATCTATGGCTACACCTTC | CATSMDGEIYGYTF
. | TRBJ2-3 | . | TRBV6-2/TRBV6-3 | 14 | TGTGCCAGCAGTTACCCTGCTCGCACAGATACGCAGTATTTT | CASSYPARTDTQYF
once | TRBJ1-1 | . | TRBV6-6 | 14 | TGTGCCAGCAGTTACGAGGTAGGGAACACTGAAGCTTTCTTT | CASSYEVGNTEAFF
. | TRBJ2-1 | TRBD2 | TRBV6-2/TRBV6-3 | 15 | TGTGCCAGCAGCTTCGGGGGGAGCTCCTACAATGAGCAGTTCTTC | CASSFGGSSYNEQFF
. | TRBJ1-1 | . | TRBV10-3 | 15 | TGTGCCATCCGTCCTCGGGAAGGCCCAAACACTGAAGCTTTCTTT | CAIRPREGPNTEAFF
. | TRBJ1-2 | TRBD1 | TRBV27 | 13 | TGTGCCAGCAGTTTCGGACAGGGGTCGGGCTACACCTTC | CASSFGQGSGYTF
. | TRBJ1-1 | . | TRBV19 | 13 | TGTGCCAGCCAGACAACCCTGAACACTGAAGCTTTCTTT | CASQTTLNTEAFF
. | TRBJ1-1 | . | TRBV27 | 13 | TGTGCCAGCAGTTTTCAGTGGAACACTGAAGCTTTCTTT | CASSFQWNTEAFF
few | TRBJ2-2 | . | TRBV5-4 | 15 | TGTGCCAGCAGCTTGGATCCGGGGAACACCGGGGAGCTGTTTTTT | CASSLDPGNTGELFF
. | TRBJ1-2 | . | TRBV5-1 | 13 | TGCGCCAGCAGCTTGGGGCCAGGGGACGGCTACACCTTC | CASSLGPGDGYTF
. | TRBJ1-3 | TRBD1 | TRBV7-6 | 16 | TGTGCCAGCAGCCCTCAGGGGGGCAGCTCTGGAAACACCATATATTTT | CASSPQGGSSGNTIYF
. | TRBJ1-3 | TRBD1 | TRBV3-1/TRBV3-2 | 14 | TGTGCCGCAGGGGGACAGGGATCTGGAAACACCATATATTTT | CAAGGQGSGNTIYF
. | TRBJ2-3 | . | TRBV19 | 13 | TGTGCCAGTAGTGGCCTACGAGGGAATACGCAGTATTTT | CASSGLRGNTQYF
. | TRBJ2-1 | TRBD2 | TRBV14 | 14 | TGTGCCAGCAGCCTAACCGGGACTAGCGGGGAGCAGTTCTTC | CASSLTGTSGEQFF
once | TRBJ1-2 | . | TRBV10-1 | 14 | TGCGCCAGCAACACCAGGGGAGCTAACTATGGCTACACCTTC | CASNTRGANYGYTF
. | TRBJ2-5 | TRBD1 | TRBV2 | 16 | TGTGCCAGCAACCCCGGGACAGGGATATTAAAGTGGACCCAGTACTTC | CASNPGTGILKWTQYF
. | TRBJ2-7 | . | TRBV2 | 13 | TGTGCCAGCAGAGGGGACGGGATCTACGAGCAGTACTTC | CASRGDGIYEQYF
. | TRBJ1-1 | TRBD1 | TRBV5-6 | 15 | TGTGCCAGCAGCCCCGGGACAGTCCGGAACACTGAAGCTTTCTTT | CASSPGTVRNTEAFF
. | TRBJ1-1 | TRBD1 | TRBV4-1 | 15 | TGCGCCAGCAGCTTACGGACAGGGGAGAACACTGAAGCTTTCTTT | CASSLRTGENTEAFF
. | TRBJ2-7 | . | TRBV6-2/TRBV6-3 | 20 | TGTGCCAGCAGTTATCCCCTGAGGGGCCCCATGGGGGCCCGCTCCTACGAGCAGTACTTC | CASSYPLRGPMGARSYEQYF
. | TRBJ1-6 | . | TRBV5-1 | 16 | TGCGCCAGCAGCTTGGCCAGGGCCACCTATAATTCACCCCTCCACTTT | CASSLARATYNSPLHF
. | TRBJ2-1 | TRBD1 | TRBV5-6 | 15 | TGTGCCAGCAGCTCTACAGGGGGGAGGTACATTGAGCAGTTCTTC | CASSSTGGRYIEQFF
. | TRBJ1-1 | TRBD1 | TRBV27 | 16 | TGTGCCAGAGGTTTTACAGGGGGCTTAGTGAACACTGAAGCTTTCTTT | CARGFTGGLVNTEAFF
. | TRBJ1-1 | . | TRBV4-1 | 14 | TGCGCCAGCAGCCAAGTAACCGCGGGCACTGAAGCTTTCTTT | CASSQVTAGTEAFF
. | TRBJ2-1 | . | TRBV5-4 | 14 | TGTGCCAGCAGCTTGGGGACAGATTACAATGAGCAGTTCTTC | CASSLGTDYNEQFF
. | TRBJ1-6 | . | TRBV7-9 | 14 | TGTGCCAGCAGCTTATCGTCGGACTTTGGGACCCTCCACTTT | CASSLSSDFGTLHF
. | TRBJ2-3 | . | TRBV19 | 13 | TGTGCCAGTAGTATGGGGTGGAGAGATACGCAGTATTTT | CASSMGWRDTQYF
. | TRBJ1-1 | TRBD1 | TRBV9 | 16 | TGTGCCAGCAGCATCGGGACAGGGTATCGGGACACTGAAGCTTTCTTT | CASSIGTGYRDTEAFF
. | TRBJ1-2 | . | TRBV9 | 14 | TGTGCCAGCAGCGTAGCGGGAGGGTTGCATGGCTACACCTTC | CASSVAGGLHGYTF
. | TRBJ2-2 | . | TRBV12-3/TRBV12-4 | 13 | TGTGCCAGCAAGACTGAGAACACCGGGGAGCTGTTTTTT | CASKTENTGELFF
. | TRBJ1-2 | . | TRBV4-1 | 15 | TGCGCCAGCAGCCAAGTTGCAGGCACTAACTATGGCTACACCTTC | CASSQVAGTNYGYTF